These T cell receptor beta chains were read from a single sample in a study of OX40 agonist ivuxolimab in advanced cancers. The protocol was immunoSEQ multiplex PCR, while the TCRdb copy is restricted to in-frame clones and leaves out a portion. The table records around 62,000 clones, approximately 91% of them present only once. The sequencing used CD4+ or CD8+ T cells sorted from blood, collected in a trial of the OX40 agonist ivuxolimab. The source is an adult with an advanced solid tumor such as melanoma, head and neck, liver or kidney cancer. The CDR3 runs from the conserved cysteine through the conserved F or W. A D gene is named only where the DNA matches it firmly. Clone size, where shown, is once, few, many, or a class for clones that have expanded.

clone size: NA; D gene: NA; J gene: TRBJ2-1; V gene: TRBV7-5; CDR3 DNA: TGTGTCAGAAGCTCCGACGGACCAAGCGGGAGGGCGATGGATGAGCAGTTCTTC; CDR3 protein: CVRSSDGPSGRAMDEQFF
clone size: NA; D gene: TRBD1; J gene: TRBJ2-7; V gene: TRBV7-9; CDR3 DNA: TGTGCCAGCAGCTTATTTCTTCCCGGACAGGGCGGCGAGCAGTACTTC; CDR3 protein: CASSLFLPGQGGEQYF
clone size: NA; D gene: NA; J gene: TRBJ2-3; V gene: TRBV18; CDR3 DNA: TGTGCCAGCTCCCGCGACAGGGCTGGTAGCGGGACAGATACGCAGTATTTT; CDR3 protein: CASSRDRAGSGTDTQYF
clone size: NA; D gene: NA; J gene: TRBJ1-4; V gene: TRBV4-1; CDR3 DNA: TGCGCCAGCAGCCAAGCTCGAACTAATGAAAAACTGTTTTTT; CDR3 protein: CASSQARTNEKLFF
clone size: NA; D gene: NA; J gene: TRBJ2-3; V gene: TRBV4-1; CDR3 DNA: TGCGCCAGCAGCCAAGATCATTGGGGCGCGGATACGCAGTATTTT; CDR3 protein: CASSQDHWGADTQYF
clone size: once; D gene: TRBD1; J gene: TRBJ1-1; V gene: TRBV4-2; CDR3 DNA: TGTGCCAGCAGCCAATGGGGGACAGGGAACACTGAAGCTTTCTTT; CDR3 protein: CASSQWGTGNTEAFF
clone size: NA; D gene: TRBD1; J gene: TRBJ1-5; V gene: TRBV7-2; CDR3 DNA: TGTGCCAGCAGCTTGTTGGTGGTAGGGACAGACAATCAGCCCCAGCATTTT; CDR3 protein: CASSLLVVGTDNQPQHF
clone size: NA; D gene: NA; J gene: TRBJ2-2; V gene: TRBV11-2; CDR3 DNA: TGTGCCAGCAGCCCGGGACCCGGGGAGCTGTTTTTT; CDR3 protein: CASSPGPGELFF
clone size: NA; D gene: TRBD1; J gene: TRBJ1-2; V gene: TRBV5-6; CDR3 DNA: TGTGCCAGCAGCTGGCGAGGGTCAGGGGGAACAGGCTACACCTTC; CDR3 protein: CASSWRGSGGTGYTF
clone size: once; D gene: NA; J gene: TRBJ2-6; V gene: TRBV27; CDR3 DNA: TGTGCCAGCAGTTTATGGACGGGGGCTGGGGCCAACGTCCTGACTTTC; CDR3 protein: CASSLWTGAGANVLTF
clone size: NA; D gene: TRBD1; J gene: TRBJ1-2; V gene: TRBV6-1; CDR3 DNA: TGTGCCAGCAGCCTACAGGGGACTGGCTACACCTTC; CDR3 protein: CASSLQGTGYTF
clone size: NA; D gene: TRBD2; J gene: TRBJ2-1; V gene: TRBV11-2; CDR3 DNA: TGTGCCAGCAGCTTACATCGGACTAGTCAGGTTGAGCAGTTCTTC; CDR3 protein: CASSLHRTSQVEQFF
clone size: NA; D gene: TRBD2; J gene: TRBJ2-7; V gene: TRBV5-1; CDR3 DNA: TGCGCCAGCAGCTTGGTTAGCGGGGGAGACTACGAGCAGTACTTC; CDR3 protein: CASSLVSGGDYEQYF
clone size: NA; D gene: TRBD2; J gene: TRBJ2-4; V gene: TRBV7-2; CDR3 DNA: TGTGCCAGCAGCAACCCGGGACTAGGAGACATTCAGTACTTC; CDR3 protein: CASSNPGLGDIQYF
clone size: NA; D gene: NA; J gene: TRBJ1-1; V gene: TRBV28; CDR3 DNA: TGTGCCAGCAGTTTGTTCATCTTCCGGGGGTACACTGAGGCTTTCTTT; CDR3 protein: CASSLFIFRGYTEAFF
clone size: NA; D gene: NA; J gene: TRBJ1-4; V gene: TRBV5-1; CDR3 DNA: TGCGCCAGCAGCCTACCGGCAACTAATGAAAAACTGTTTTTT; CDR3 protein: CASSLPATNEKLFF
clone size: NA; D gene: TRBD1; J gene: TRBJ1-4; V gene: TRBV7-2; CDR3 DNA: TGTGCCAGCAGCTTCCTGGGACAGCGGTGGGAGAAACTGTTTTTT; CDR3 protein: CASSFLGQRWEKLFF
clone size: once; D gene: NA; J gene: TRBJ2-7; V gene: TRBV7-2; CDR3 DNA: TGTGCCAGCAGCTTAAGGAGGGGTCGGTACGAGCAGTACTTC; CDR3 protein: CASSLRRGRYEQYF
clone size: once; D gene: TRBD2; J gene: TRBJ2-1; V gene: TRBV10-3; CDR3 DNA: TGTGCCATCATGAATAGCGGGAGCAGTGATGAGCAGTTCTTC; CDR3 protein: CAIMNSGSSDEQFF
clone size: NA; D gene: NA; J gene: TRBJ2-3; V gene: TRBV4-1; CDR3 DNA: TGCGCCAGCAGCCAATACTTGAGTGGCACAGATACGCAGTATTTT; CDR3 protein: CASSQYLSGTDTQYF
clone size: NA; D gene: NA; J gene: TRBJ1-5; V gene: TRBV4-2; CDR3 DNA: TGTGCCAGCAGGGCGGGGGAGGGTCAGCCCCAGCATTTT; CDR3 protein: CASRAGEGQPQHF
clone size: NA; D gene: NA; J gene: TRBJ2-7; V gene: TRBV7-8; CDR3 DNA: TGTGCCAGCAGTTACGGGTCTCAGGGCTACGAGCAGTACTTC; CDR3 protein: CASSYGSQGYEQYF
clone size: NA; D gene: TRBD2; J gene: TRBJ2-7; V gene: TRBV5-4; CDR3 DNA: TGTGCCAGCAGGTTAGCGGGAACTTCGTACGAGCAGTACTTC; CDR3 protein: CASRLAGTSYEQYF
clone size: NA; D gene: NA; J gene: TRBJ2-4; V gene: TRBV4-2; CDR3 DNA: TGTGCCAGCAACCCCAACGACGGTCTCCGGCCTAACATTCAGTACTTC; CDR3 protein: CASNPNDGLRPNIQYF
clone size: NA; D gene: NA; J gene: TRBJ1-4; V gene: TRBV5-5; CDR3 DNA: TGTGCCAGCAGCTTACGGGGGTTTAATGAAAAACTGTTTTTT; CDR3 protein: CASSLRGFNEKLFF
clone size: NA; D gene: NA; J gene: TRBJ1-1; V gene: TRBV6-1; CDR3 DNA: TGTGCCAGCGCCAGTGTGACGATTATGAACACTGAAGCTTTCTTT; CDR3 protein: CASASVTIMNTEAFF
clone size: few; D gene: NA; J gene: TRBJ1-2; V gene: TRBV9; CDR3 DNA: TGTTTCTCGGGTAATGGGGACTATGGCTACACCTTC; CDR3 protein: CFSGNGDYGYTF
clone size: NA; D gene: NA; J gene: TRBJ2-3; V gene: TRBV11-3; CDR3 DNA: TGTGCCAGCAGCTTAGCGCTTTGGCGGGGAAGCACAGATACGCAGTATTTT; CDR3 protein: CASSLALWRGSTDTQYF
clone size: NA; D gene: NA; J gene: TRBJ2-5; V gene: TRBV2; CDR3 DNA: TGTGCCAGCCGCCTACCAGACCAAGAGACCCAGTACTTC; CDR3 protein: CASRLPDQETQYF
clone size: NA; D gene: NA; J gene: TRBJ2-3; V gene: TRBV5-1; CDR3 DNA: TGCGCCAGCAGCTTAGGTAGCATAAGCACAGATACGCAGTATTTT; CDR3 protein: CASSLGSISTDTQYF
clone size: NA; D gene: TRBD2; J gene: TRBJ2-1; V gene: TRBV25-1; CDR3 DNA: TGTGCCAGCAGTCCACCTGGACTAGCCCTTGAGCAGTTCTTC; CDR3 protein: CASSPPGLALEQFF
clone size: NA; D gene: NA; J gene: TRBJ1-6; V gene: TRBV6-4; CDR3 DNA: TGTGCCAGCAGTGACTCAAGGAACGACTTTAATTCACCCCTCCACTTT; CDR3 protein: CASSDSRNDFNSPLHF
clone size: NA; D gene: TRBD1; J gene: TRBJ1-3; V gene: TRBV27; CDR3 DNA: TGTGCCAGCAGTTTATCGTGGACAGGCGGAAACACCATATATTTT; CDR3 protein: CASSLSWTGGNTIYF